Only one count was recorded for the clone carrying this T cell receptor (beta chain). Its antigen remains unknown. Germline CDR1 reads SGHVS; CDR2 reads FQNEAQ. This CDR3 has 14 amino acids. V lost 5 bases and J 4 bases, leaving 14 bases between the germline ends. These data are taken from a study of shared clonotypes between healthy human individuals. At the level of the study: A few men and a couple of women, aged 18 to 49, were donors.

The naive CD8 fraction comprised CD45RO-negative cells positively selected for CCR7 and excluded terminally differentiated effector memory CD45RA+ cells. Regarding the study as a whole: Among the subsets, naive ones generally showed larger estimated richness than memory ones.

Produced via immunoSEQ multiplex PCR; TCRdb's table is partial and in-frame only. Of a few million clones detected, around 93% appear once; the ten largest clones hold 1.5% to 2%. The clonotype originates from a man younger than 30 in good health. Some clones in this sample may be carry-over from other donors' samples. The chain is built from TRBV7-8 and TRBJ2-5; maybe TRBD2 (6 bases). Sequenced sample: naive CD8+ T cells from PBMCs. Here the CDR3 DNA reads TGTGCCAGCAGCCCTTGGAGGGCCCCAGAGACCCAGTACTTC. As protein: CASSPWRAPETQYF.